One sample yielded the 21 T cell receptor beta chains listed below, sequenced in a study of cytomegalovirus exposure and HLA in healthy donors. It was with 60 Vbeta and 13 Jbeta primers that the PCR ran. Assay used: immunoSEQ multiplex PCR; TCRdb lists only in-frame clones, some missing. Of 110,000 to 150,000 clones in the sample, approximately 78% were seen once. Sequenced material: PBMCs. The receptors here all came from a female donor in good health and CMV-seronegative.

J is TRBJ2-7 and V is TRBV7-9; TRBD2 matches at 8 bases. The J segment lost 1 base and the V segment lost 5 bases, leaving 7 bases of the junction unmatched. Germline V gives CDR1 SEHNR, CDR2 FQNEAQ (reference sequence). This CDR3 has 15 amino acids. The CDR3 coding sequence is TGTGCCAGCAGCCGTCTAGCGGGTCGTTCCTACGAGCAGTACTTC. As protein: CASSRLAGRSYEQYF.

The CDR3, as DNA: TGTGCCAGCAGCTTAGAGCCCGATACGCAGTATTTT. Amino acids: CASSLEPDTQYF. This chain joins TRBV7-9 and TRBJ2-3, with D unresolved. With 1 base removed from V and 6 bases from J, the gap between germline ends came to 5 bases. The germline V gene has CDR1 SEHNR and CDR2 FQNEAQ (reference sequence). This CDR3 region has 12 residues.

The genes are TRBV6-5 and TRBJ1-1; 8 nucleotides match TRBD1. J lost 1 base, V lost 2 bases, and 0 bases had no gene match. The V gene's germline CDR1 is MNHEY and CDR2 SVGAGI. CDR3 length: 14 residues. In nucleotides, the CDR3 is TGTGCCAGCAGTTACGGGACAGGGAACACTGAAGCTTTCTTT. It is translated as CASSYGTGNTEAFF.

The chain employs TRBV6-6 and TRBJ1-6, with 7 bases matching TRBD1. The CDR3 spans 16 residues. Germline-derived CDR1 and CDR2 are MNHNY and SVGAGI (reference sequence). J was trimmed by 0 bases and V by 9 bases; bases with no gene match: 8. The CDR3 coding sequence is TGTGCCAGTGGAGGACAGGTCGTCTCCTATAATTCACCCCTCCACTTT. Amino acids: CASGGQVVSYNSPLHF.

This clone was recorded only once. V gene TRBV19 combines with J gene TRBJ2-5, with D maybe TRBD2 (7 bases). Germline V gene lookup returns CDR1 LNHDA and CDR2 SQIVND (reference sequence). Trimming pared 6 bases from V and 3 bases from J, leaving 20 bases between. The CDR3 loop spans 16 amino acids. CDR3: CASSRSGGPREETQYF. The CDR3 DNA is TGTGCCAGTAGCAGGTCGGGGGGCCCCCGGGAAGAGACCCAGTACTTC.

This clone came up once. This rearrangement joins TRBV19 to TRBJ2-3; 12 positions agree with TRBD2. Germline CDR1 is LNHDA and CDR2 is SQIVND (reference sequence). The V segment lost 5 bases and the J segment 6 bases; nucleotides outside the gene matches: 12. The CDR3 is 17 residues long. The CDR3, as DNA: TGTGCCAGTAGTCCGCGACTAGCGGGGGCCCGTCGGGATACGCAGTATTTT. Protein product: CASSPRLAGARRDTQYF.

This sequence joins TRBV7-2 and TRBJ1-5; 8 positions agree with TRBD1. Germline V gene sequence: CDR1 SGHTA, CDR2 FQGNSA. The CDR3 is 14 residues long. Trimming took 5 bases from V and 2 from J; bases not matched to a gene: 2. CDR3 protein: CASSVTGGNQPQHF. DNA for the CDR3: TGTGCCAGCAGCGTGACAGGGGGCAATCAGCCCCAGCATTTT.

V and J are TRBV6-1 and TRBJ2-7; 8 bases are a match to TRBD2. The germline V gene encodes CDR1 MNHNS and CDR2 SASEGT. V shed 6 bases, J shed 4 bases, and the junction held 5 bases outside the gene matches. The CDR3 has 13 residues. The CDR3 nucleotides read TGTGCCAGCAGGGGCGGGAGGAGATACGAGCAGTACTTC. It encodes CASRGGRRYEQYF.

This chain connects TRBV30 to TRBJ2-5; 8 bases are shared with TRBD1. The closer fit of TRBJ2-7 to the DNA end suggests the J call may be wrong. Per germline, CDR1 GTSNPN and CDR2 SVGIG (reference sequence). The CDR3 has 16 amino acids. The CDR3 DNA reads TGTGCCTTAGAACGAGGGGACAGGTTCCCTTCCTACGAGCAGTACTTC. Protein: CALERGDRFPSYEQYF.

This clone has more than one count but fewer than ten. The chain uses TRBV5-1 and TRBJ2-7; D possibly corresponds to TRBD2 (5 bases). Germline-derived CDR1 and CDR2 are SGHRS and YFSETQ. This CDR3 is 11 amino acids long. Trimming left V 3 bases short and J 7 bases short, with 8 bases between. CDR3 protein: CASSYQREQYF. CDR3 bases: TGCGCCAGCAGCTACCAGCGGGAGCAGTACTTC.

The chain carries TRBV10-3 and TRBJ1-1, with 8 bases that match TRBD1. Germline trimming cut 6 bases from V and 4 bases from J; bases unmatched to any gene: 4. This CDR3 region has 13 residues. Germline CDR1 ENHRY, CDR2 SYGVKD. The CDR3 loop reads CAIRVDRGTEAFF. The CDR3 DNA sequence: TGTGCCATCAGAGTTGACAGGGGCACTGAAGCTTTCTTT.

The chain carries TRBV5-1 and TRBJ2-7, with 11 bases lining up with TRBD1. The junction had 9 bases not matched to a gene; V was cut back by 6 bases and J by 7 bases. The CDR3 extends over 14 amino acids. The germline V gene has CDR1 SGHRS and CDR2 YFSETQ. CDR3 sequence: CASTQGQGAGEQYF. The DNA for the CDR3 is TGCGCCAGCACCCAAGGACAGGGGGCGGGAGAGCAGTACTTC.

The chain's CDR3 is CASRGPHPGAETQYF. CDR3 coding DNA: TGTGCCAGTAGAGGACCCCATCCAGGGGCAGAGACCCAGTACTTC. This rearrangement joins TRBV27 to TRBJ2-5; D is possibly TRBD1 (6 bases). Deletions cut 9 bases from V and 4 bases from J, with 21 bases between. This CDR3 has 15 amino acids. The V gene's germline CDR1 is MNHEY and CDR2 SMNVEV (reference sequence).

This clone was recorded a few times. The CDR3 loop reads CASRTGGYGYTF. DNA for the CDR3: TGTGCCAGCAGGACAGGGGGCTATGGCTACACCTTC. The rearrangement joins TRBV28 to TRBJ1-2; 9 nucleotides align to TRBD1. The germline V gene has CDR1 MDHEN and CDR2 SYDVKM. CDR3 length: 12 residues. Losses at the gene ends were 6 bases for V and 4 bases for J; bases not matched to a gene: 0.

The CDR3 DNA reads as TGTGCCAGCAGCTCACTGACTAGCGATGTCGATGAGCAGTTCTTC. It encodes CASSSLTSDVDEQFF. This chain uses TRBV5-4 with TRBJ2-1; 8 positions agree with TRBD2. V gave up 3 bases and J gave up 8 bases; unmatched junction bases: 10. The CDR3 loop spans 15 amino acids. Germline lookup yields CDR1 SGHNT and CDR2 YYREEE (reference sequence).

This CDR3 reads CASTGTVSYEQYF. For the CDR3, the DNA is TGTGCCAGCACAGGGACAGTTTCCTACGAGCAGTACTTC. The gene calls are TRBV28 and TRBJ2-7; 7 bases match TRBD1. V shed 7 bases, J shed 1 base, and the junction held 4 bases outside the gene matches. CDR1 MDHEN and CDR2 SYDVKM come from the germline V gene. This CDR3 comprises 13 residues.

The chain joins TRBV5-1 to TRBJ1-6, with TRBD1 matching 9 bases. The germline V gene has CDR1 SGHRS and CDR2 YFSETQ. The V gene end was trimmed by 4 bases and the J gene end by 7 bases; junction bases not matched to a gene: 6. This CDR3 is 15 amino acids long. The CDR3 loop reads CASSNRQGDNSPLHF. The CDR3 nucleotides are TGCGCCAGCAGCAACCGACAGGGGGACAATTCACCCCTCCACTTT.

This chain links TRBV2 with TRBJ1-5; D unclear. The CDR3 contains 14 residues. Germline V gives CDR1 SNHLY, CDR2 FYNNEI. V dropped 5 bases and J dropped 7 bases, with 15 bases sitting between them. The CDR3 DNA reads TGTGCCAGCAGTCTTGGACTCTCTAAACAGCCCCAGCATTTT. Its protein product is CASSLGLSKQPQHF.

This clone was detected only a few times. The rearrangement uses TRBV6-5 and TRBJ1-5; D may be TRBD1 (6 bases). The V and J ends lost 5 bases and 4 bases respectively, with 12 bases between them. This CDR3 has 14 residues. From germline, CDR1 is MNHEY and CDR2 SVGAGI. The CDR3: CASSRGGVNQPQHF. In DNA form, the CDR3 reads TGTGCCAGCAGTAGGGGGGGGGTAAATCAGCCCCAGCATTTT.

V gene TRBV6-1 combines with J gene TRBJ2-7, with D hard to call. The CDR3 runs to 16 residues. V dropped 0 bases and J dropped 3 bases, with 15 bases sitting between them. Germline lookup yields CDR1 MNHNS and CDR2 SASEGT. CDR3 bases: TGTGCCAGCAGTGAAGCTCCTATGAAAGCTTTCTACGAGCAGTACTTC. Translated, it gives CASSEAPMKAFYEQYF.

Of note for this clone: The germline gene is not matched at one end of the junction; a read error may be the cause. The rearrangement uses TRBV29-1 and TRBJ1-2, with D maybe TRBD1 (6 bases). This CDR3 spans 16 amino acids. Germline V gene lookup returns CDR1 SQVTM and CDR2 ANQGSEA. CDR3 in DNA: TGCAGCGTTGCGGGGCCTAAGACAGGAATCAACTATGGCTACCCCTTC. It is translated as CSVAGPKTGINYGYPF.